This TCR beta chain was retrieved from a study of tumor-infiltrating lymphocytes in oesophageal squamous cell carcinoma. TCRdb reprocessed the PCR reads with MiXCR, giving one entry per CDR3 protein. The sample holds about 15,000 distinct CDR3 sequences; about 50% are singletons and the top ten take approximately 16%. The CDR3 loop spans 16 amino acids. Trimming removed 5 bases from V and 1 base from J, with 16 bases in between. CDR1 and CDR2 from the germline V gene are MNHNS and SASEGT. The sequence was collected from a male donor with esophageal squamous cell carcinoma. The sequenced sample consisted of esophageal tumor tissue. V gene TRBV6-1 combines with J gene TRBJ2-3; maybe TRBD1 (6 bases). As DNA, the CDR3 is TGTGCCAGCAGTAAAAGCTGGCGGACAGGCACAGATACGCAGTATTTT. Translated, it gives CASSKSWRTGTDTQYF.